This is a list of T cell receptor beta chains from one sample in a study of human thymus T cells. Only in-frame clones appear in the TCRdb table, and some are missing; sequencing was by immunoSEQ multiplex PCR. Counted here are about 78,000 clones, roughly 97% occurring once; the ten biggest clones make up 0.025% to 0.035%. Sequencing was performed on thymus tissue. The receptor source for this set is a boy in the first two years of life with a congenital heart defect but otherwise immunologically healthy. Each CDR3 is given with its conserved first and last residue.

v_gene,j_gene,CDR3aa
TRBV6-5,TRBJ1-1,CASSRAVRDTEAFF
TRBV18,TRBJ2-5,CASSARLGQETQYF
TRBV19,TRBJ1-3,CASTLGTVNTIYF
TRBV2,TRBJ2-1,CASMVVFGLAGFTSYNEQFF
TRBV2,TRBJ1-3,CASSIHRRQGAFGNTIYF
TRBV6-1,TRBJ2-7,CASSEAGTSGRAGEQYF
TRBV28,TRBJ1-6,CASSSRTGIGGNSPLHF
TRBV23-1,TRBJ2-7,CASSPIVGTGGEQYF
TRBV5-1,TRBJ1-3,CASSPGPGLQGVSGNTIYF
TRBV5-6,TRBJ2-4,CASSTTGFGAIQYF
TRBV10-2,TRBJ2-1,CASSESPSGTTFSYNEQFF
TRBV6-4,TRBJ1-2,CASSDYAGGNYGYTF
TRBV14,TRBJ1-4,CASSQGPATNEKLFF
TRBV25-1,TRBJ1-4,CASSGAFNEKLFF
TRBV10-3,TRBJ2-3,CAISGGGLSTDTQYF
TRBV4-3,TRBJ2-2,CASSQDSLPSYTGELFF
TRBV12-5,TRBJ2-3,CASGSHLGSGGKYF
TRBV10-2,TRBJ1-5,CASSEGAVWGNLRQGPLNQPQHF
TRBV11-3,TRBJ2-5,CASSWGVGPQETQYF
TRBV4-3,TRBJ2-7,CASSQALPSTGQGGEQYF
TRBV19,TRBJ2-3,CASSPPLTRETDTQYF
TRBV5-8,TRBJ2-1,CASSPRGPDRGFRNEQFF
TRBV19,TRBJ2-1,CASSTDTRTGFSYNEQFF
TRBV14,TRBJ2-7,CASSLPRGVPPYEQYF
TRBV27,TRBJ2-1,CASRRLPFSYNEQFF
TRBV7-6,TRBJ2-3,CASSLDLGGSMSDTQYF
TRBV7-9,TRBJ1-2,CASSLAGQGHGYTF